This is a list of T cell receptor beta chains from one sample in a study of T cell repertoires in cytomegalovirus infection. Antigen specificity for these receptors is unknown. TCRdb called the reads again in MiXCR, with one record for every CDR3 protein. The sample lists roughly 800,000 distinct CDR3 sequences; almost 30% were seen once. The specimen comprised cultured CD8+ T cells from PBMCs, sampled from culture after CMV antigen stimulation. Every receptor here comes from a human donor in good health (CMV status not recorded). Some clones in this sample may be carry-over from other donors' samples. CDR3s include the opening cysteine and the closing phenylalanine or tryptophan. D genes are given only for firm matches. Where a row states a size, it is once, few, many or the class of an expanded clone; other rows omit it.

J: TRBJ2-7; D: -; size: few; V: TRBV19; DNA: TGTGCCAGTAGTCCCCTAGGCAGGGGTCCTGCCCCCCCCTACGAGCAGTACTTC; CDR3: CASSPLGRGPAPPYEQYF
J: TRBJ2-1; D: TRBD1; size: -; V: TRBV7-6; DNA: TGTGCCAGCAGCTCCCGACCCCGGGACAGGGATAGGAATGAGCAGTTCTTC; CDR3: CASSSRPRDRDRNEQFF
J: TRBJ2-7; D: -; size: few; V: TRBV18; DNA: TGTGCCAGCTCACCCCCGGGGCTTTTCGAGCAGTACTTC; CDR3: CASSPPGLFEQYF
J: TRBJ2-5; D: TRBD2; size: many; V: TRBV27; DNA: TGTGCCAGCAGTCGGGGACTAGCGCGGGGGGGAGAGACCCAGTACTTC; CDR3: CASSRGLARGGETQYF
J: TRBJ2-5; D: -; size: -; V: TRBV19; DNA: TGTGCGAGGAAATGGCACGCGCTCCAAGAGACCCAGTACTTC; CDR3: CARKWHALQETQYF
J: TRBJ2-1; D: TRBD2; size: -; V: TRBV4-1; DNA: TGCGCCAGCAGCCAAGTGGGACTAGCGGGGGGCCTATACAATGAGCAGTTCTTC; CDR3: CASSQVGLAGGLYNEQFF
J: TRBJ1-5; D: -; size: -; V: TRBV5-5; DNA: TGTGCCAGCAGCACGGACACAGATCAGCCCCAGCATTTT; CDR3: CASSTDTDQPQHF
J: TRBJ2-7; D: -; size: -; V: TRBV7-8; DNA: TGTGCCAGCAGCTTTGCAATCGGACAGACCTACGAGCAGTACTTC; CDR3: CASSFAIGQTYEQYF
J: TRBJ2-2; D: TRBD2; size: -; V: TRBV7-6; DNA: TGTGCCAGCAGCCCGGCGAGCGGGGGGGCCTTCTGGGAGCTGTTTTTT; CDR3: CASSPASGGAFWELFF
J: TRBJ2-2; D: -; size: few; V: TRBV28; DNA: TGTGCCAGCATCGACAGAACGGGGACCGGGGAGCTGTTTTTT; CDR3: CASIDRTGTGELFF
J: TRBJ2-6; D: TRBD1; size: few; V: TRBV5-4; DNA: TGTGCCAGCGGCCGGACAGGGGAAGCTGGGGCCAACGTCCTGACTTTC; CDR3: CASGRTGEAGANVLTF
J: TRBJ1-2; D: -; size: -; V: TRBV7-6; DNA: TGTGCCAGCAGCGTCGTTAGAGTTGATGGCTACACCTTC; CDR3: CASSVVRVDGYTF
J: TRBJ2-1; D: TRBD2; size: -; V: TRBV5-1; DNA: TGCGCCAGCAGCAGGCTGGGAGGGACCTACAATGAGCAGTTCTTC; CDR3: CASSRLGGTYNEQFF
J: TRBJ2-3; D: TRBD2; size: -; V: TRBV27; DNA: TGTGCCAGCAGTTTGCGGGGACTAGCGGGGAGGGTAGATACGCAGTATTTT; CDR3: CASSLRGLAGRVDTQYF
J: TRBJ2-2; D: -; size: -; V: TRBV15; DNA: TGTGCCACCAGCACAACCGCTCTGACCGGGGAGCTGTTTTTT; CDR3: CATSTTALTGELFF
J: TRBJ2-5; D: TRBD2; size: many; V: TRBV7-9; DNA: TGTGCCAGCAGCTTAGCCCAACTAGCGGGGAAAGAGACCCAGTACTTC; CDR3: CASSLAQLAGKETQYF
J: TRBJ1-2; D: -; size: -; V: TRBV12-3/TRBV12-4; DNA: TGTGCCAGCTTTAGGGAACCGGTCGACTACACCTTC; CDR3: CASFREPVDYTF
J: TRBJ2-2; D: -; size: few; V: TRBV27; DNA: TGTGCCAGCAGTTTATCGTGGGGATACGCGAACACCGGGGAGCTGTTTTTT; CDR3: CASSLSWGYANTGELFF
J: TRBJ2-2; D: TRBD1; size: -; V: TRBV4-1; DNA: TGCGCCAGCAGCCTAGAACAGGGGGCACTTACCGGGGAGCTGTTTTTT; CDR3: CASSLEQGALTGELFF
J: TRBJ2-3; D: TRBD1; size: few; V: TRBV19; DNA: TGTGCCAGTAATCAGGGGGTGGTAGATACGCAGTATTTT; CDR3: CASNQGVVDTQYF
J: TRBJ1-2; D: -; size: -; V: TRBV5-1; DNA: TGCGCCAGCAGCGCCGGGACAACCTATGGCTACACCTTC; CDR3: CASSAGTTYGYTF
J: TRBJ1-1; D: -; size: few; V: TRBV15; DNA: TGTGCCACCAGCAGAGATCGCCTGATGAACACTGAAGCTTTCTTT; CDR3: CATSRDRLMNTEAFF
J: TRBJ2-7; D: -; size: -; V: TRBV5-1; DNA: TGCGCCAGCAGCGCGTGGGACACCTCCTACGAGCAGTACTTC; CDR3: CASSAWDTSYEQYF
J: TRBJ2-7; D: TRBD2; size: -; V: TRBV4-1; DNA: TGCGCCAGCAGCGACCCTGGGAGGGGCGAGCCCTACGAGCAGTACTTC; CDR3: CASSDPGRGEPYEQYF
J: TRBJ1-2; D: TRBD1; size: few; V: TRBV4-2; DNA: TGTGCCAGCAGCCAAGAAACAGGGGGGGGCTACACCTTC; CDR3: CASSQETGGGYTF
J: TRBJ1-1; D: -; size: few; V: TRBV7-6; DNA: TGTGCTAGCACCCCCATTAGGGCGGGGGGTTTT; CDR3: CASTPIRAGGF
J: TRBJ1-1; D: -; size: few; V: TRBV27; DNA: TGTGCCAGCCACCAGGGGACTGAAGCTTTCTTT; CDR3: CASHQGTEAFF
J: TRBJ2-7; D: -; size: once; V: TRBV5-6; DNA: TGTGCCAGCAGCTTGGGTTCGATATACGAGCAGTACTTC; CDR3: CASSLGSIYEQYF
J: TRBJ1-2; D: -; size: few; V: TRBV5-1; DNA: TGCGCCAGCAGCTCATCAAAATACAACTATGGCTACACCTTC; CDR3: CASSSSKYNYGYTF
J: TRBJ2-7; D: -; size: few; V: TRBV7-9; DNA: TGTGCCAGCAGCTTAGCGGGTCTCTACGAGCAGTACTTC; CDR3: CASSLAGLYEQYF
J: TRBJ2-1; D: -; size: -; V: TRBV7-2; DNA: TGTGCCAGCAGCTTAGGCGTGGCGATAGAGCGAAGCTCCTACAATGAGCAGTTCTTC; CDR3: CASSLGVAIERSSYNEQFF
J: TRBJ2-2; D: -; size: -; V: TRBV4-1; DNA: TGCGCCAGCAGCCAAGACGGAGGGGCGCGGAACACCGGGGAGCTGTTTTTT; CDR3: CASSQDGGARNTGELFF
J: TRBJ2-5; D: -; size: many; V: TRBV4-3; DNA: TGCGCCAGCAGCCGTTACACAGGGTTCCAAGAGACCCAGTACTTC; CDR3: CASSRYTGFQETQYF
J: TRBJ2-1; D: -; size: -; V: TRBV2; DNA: TGTGCCAGCATTAACAAGGGTACCTACAATGAGCAGTTCTTC; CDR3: CASINKGTYNEQFF
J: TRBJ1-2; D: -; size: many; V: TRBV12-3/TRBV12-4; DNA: TGTGCCAGCAGTTTTCAAGCCTACGGGGGCTACACCTTC; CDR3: CASSFQAYGGYTF
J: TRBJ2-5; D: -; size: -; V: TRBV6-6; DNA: TGTGCCAGCAATTACGGGAAGACCCAGTACTTC; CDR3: CASNYGKTQYF
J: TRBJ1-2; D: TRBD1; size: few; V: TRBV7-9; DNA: TGTGCCAGCAGGGACAGGGATGTGGATGGCTACACCTTC; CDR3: CASRDRDVDGYTF
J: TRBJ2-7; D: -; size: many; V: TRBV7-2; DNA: TGTGCCAGCAGCCCTTCCCCAGCCTACGAGCAGTACTTC; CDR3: CASSPSPAYEQYF
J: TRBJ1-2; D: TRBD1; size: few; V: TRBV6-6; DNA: TGTGCCAGCACCACCGGGACAGACGTCTCAGCTGGCTATGGCTACACCTTC; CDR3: CASTTGTDVSAGYGYTF
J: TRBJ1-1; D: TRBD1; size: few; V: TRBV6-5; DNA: TGTGCCAGCAGCTCATGGACAGGACGGAACACTGAAGCTTTCTTT; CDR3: CASSSWTGRNTEAFF
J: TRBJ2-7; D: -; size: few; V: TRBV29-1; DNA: TGCAGCGTTGGTGGGCCAGCCATCTACGAGCAGTACTTC; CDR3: CSVGGPAIYEQYF
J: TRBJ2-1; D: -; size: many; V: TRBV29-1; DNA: TGCAGCGTTACAGGCGGGCATGGTGAGCAGTTCTTC; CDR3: CSVTGGHGEQFF
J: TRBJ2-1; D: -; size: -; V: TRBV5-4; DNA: TGTGCCAGCAGCTTCGCAGACAACTGGAATGAGCAGTTCTTC; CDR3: CASSFADNWNEQFF
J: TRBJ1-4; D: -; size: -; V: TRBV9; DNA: TGTGCCAGCAAAGGCGGGGAAGGTGAAAAACTGTTTTTT; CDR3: CASKGGEGEKLFF
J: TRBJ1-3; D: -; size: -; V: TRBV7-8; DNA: TGTGCCACCACAGCGCGGGGGGACTCTGGAAACACCATATATTTT; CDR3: CATTARGDSGNTIYF
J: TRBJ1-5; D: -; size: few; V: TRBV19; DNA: TGTGCCAGTAGTAAAATCTACGGGGAAAAATATAGCAATCAGCCCCAGCATTTT; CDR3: CASSKIYGEKYSNQPQHF
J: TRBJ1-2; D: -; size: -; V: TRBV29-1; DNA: TGCAGCGTTGAAGACAATACTCCGTATGGCTACACCTTC; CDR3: CSVEDNTPYGYTF
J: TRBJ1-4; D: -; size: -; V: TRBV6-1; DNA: TGTGCCAGCAGTGAACCCGAAGGGGCCGGTGAAAAACTGTTTTTT; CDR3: CASSEPEGAGEKLFF
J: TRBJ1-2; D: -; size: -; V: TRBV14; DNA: TGTGCCAGCAGCCAAGTTGCCTGGCCCTTCTATGGCTACACCTTC; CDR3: CASSQVAWPFYGYTF
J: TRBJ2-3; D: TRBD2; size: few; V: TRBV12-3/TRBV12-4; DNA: TGTGCCAGCAGTCCCCCTGGGAGGGGTATCACAGATACGCAGTATTTT; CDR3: CASSPPGRGITDTQYF
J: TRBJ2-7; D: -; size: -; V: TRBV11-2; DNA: TGTGCCAGCAGCTCAGGGCCGCCTTTGGAGCAGTACTTC; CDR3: CASSSGPPLEQYF
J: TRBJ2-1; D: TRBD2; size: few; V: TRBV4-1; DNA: TGCGCCAGCAGCCAAGAGTCAGCCCGGGGACTAGACAATGAGCAGTTCTTC; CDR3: CASSQESARGLDNEQFF
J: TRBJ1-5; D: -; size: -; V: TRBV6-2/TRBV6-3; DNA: TGTGCCAGCAGAGGACAGTATAGCAATCAGCCCCAGCATTTT; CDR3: CASRGQYSNQPQHF